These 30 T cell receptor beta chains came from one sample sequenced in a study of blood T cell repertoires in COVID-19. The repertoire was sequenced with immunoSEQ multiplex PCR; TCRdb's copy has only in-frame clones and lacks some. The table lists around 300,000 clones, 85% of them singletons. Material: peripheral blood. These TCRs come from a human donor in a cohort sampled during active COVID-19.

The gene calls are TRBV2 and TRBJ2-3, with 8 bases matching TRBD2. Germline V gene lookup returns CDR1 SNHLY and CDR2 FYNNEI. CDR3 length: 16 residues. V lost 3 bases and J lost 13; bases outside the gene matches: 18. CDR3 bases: TGTGCCAGCAGTGACCAACTACCCAGTAGCGGGAAGGTGAAGTATTTT. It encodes CASSDQLPSSGKVKYF.

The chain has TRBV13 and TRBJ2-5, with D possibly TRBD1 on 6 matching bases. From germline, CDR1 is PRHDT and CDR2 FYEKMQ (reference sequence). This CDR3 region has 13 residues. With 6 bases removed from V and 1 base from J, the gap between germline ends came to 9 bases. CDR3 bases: TGTGCCAGCAGGCTCAGGGGCCAAGAGACCCAGTACTTC. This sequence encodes CASRLRGQETQYF.

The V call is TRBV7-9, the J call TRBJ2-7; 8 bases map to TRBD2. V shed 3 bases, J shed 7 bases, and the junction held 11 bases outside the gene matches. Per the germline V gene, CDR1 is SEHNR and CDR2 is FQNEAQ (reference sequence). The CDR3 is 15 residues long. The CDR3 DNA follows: TGTGCCAGCAGCTTCCACATCGGGACTAGTGGTGAGCAGTACTTC. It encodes CASSFHIGTSGEQYF.

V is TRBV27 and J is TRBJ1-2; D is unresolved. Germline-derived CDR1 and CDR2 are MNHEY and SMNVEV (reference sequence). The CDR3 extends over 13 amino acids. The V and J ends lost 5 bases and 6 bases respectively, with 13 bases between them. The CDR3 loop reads CASSREGIDGYTF. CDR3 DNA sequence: TGTGCCAGCAGTAGGGAGGGTATCGATGGCTACACCTTC.

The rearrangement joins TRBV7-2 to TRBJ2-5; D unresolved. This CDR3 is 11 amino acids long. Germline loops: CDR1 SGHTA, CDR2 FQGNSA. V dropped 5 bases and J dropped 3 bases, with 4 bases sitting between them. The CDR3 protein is CASSPKETQYF. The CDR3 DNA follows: TGTGCCAGCAGCCCTAAAGAGACCCAGTACTTC.

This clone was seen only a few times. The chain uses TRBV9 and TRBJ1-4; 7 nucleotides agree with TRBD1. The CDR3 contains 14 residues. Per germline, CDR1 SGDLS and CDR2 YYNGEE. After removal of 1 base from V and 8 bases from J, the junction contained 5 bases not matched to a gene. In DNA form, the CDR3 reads TGTGCCAGCAGCGTACTAGGGGGCAACGAAAAACTGTTTTTT. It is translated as CASSVLGGNEKLFF.

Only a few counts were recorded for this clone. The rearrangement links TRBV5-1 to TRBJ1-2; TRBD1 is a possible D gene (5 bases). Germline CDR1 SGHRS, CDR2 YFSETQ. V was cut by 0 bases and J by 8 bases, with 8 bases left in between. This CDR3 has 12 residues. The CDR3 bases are TGCGCCAGCAGCTTGGTAGGGGTCGGCTACACCTTC. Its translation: CASSLVGVGYTF.

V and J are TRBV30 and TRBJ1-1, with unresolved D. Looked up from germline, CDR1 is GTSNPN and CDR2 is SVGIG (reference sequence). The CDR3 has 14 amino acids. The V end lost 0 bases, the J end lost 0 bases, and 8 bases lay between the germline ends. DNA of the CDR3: TGTGCCTGGAGTGTCGAACTTATGAACACTGAAGCTTTCTTT. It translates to CAWSVELMNTEAFF.

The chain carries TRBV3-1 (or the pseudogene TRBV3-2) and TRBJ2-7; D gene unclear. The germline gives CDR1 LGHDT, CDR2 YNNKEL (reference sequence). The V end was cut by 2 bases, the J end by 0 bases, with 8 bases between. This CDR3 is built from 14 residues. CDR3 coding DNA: TGTGCCAGCAGCCAACGGGTAGCCTCCTACGAGCAGTACTTC. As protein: CASSQRVASYEQYF.

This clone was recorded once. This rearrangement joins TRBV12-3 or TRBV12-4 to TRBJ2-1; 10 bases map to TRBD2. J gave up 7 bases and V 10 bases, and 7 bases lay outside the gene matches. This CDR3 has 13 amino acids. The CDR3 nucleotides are TGTGCCACGAAGACTAGCGGGTTAAATGAGCAGTTCTTC. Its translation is CATKTSGLNEQFF.

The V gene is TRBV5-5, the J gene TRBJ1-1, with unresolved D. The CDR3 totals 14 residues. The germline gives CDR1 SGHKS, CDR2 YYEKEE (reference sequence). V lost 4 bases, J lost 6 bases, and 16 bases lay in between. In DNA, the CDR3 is TGTGCCAGCAGCAGATCTCTCCCCAGGTCTGAAGCTTTCTTT. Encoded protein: CASSRSLPRSEAFF. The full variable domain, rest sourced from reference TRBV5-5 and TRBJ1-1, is DAGVTQSPTHLIKTRGQQVTLRCSPISGHKSVSWYQQVLGQGPQFIFQYYEKEERGRGNFPDRFSARQFPNYSSELNVNALLLGDSALYLCASSRSLPRSEAFFGQGTRLTVV.

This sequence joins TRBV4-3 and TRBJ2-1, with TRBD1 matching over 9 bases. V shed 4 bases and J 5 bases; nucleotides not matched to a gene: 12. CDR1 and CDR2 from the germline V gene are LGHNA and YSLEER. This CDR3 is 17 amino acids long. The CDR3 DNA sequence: TGCGCCAGCAGCCGGATCCGGGACAGGGTGTACCACAATGAGCAGTTCTTC. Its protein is CASSRIRDRVYHNEQFF.

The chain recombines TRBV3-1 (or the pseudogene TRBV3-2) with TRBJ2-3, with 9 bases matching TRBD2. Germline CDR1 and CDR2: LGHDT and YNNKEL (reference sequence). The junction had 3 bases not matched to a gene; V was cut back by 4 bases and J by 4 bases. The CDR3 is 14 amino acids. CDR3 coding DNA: TGTGCCAGCAGCCTAGCGGGAGTTTCAGATACGCAGTATTTT. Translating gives CASSLAGVSDTQYF.

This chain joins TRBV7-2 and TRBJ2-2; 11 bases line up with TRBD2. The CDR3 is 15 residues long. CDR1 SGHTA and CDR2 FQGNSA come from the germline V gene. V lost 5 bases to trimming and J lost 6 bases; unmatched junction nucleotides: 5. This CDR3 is CASSLSGRASGELFF. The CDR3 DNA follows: TGTGCCAGCAGCCTTAGCGGGAGGGCCTCCGGGGAGCTGTTTTTT.

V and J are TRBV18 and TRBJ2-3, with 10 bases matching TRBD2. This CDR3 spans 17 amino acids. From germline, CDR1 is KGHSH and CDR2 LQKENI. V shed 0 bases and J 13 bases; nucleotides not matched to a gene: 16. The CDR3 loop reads CASSPPGASGSRFTEYF. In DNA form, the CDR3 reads TGTGCCAGCTCACCACCGGGAGCTAGCGGGAGTCGGTTCACGGAGTATTTT.

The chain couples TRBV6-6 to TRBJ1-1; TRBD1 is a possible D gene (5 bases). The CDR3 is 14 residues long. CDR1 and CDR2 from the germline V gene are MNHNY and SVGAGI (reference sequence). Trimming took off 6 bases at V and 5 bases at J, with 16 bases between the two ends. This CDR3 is CASSRDSSRTEAFF. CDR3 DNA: TGTGCCAGCAGCCGCGACAGTTCGAGGACTGAAGCTTTCTTT.

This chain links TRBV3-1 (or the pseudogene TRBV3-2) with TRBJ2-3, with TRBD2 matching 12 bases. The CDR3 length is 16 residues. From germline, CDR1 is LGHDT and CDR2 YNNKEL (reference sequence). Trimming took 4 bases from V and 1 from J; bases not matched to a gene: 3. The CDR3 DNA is TGTGCCAGCAGCCCAGGACTAGCGGGACGCACAGATACGCAGTATTTT. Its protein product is CASSPGLAGRTDTQYF.

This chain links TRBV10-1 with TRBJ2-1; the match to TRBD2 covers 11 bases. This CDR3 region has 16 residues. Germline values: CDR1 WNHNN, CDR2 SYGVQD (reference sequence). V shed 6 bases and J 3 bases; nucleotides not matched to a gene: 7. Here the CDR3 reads CASRQIAGGGYNEQFF. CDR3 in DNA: TGCGCCAGCAGACAGATAGCGGGAGGGGGCTACAATGAGCAGTTCTTC.

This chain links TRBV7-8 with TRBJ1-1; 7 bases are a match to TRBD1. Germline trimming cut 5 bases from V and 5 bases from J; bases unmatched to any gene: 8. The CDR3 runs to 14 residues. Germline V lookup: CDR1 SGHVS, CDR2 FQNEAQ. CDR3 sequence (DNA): TGTGCCAGCAGCGTAGACAGGGCAGGGACTGAAGCTTTCTTT. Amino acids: CASSVDRAGTEAFF.

The CDR3 region has the DNA TGTGCCAGCAGTTATGAAGCGCGGGGTGGAAACACCATATATTTT. Amino acids: CASSYEARGGNTIYF. The V and J genes are TRBV6-6 and TRBJ1-3, with unresolved D. The V end lost 3 bases, the J end lost 3 bases, and 12 bases lay between the germline ends. The CDR3 spans 15 residues. From germline, CDR1 is MNHNY and CDR2 SVGAGI (reference sequence).

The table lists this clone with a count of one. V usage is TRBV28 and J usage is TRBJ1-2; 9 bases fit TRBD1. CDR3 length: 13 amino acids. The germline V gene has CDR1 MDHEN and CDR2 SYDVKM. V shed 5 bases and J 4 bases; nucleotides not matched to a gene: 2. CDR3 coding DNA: TGTGCCAGCAGTCGGACAGGGGTCTATGGCTACACCTTC. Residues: CASSRTGVYGYTF.

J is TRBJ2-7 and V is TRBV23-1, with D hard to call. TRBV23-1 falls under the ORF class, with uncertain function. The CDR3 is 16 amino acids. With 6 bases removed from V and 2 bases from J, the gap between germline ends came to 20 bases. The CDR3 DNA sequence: TGCGCCAGCAGGGGCCCCGTTGCTACGCAGGCCTACGAGCAGTACTTC. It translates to CASRGPVATQAYEQYF.

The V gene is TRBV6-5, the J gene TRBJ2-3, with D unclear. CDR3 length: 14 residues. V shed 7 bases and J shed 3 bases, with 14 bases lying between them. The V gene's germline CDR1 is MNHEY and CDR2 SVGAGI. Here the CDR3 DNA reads TGTGCCAGCACCCAGGTGGTTGGGACAGATACGCAGTATTTT. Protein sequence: CASTQVVGTDTQYF.

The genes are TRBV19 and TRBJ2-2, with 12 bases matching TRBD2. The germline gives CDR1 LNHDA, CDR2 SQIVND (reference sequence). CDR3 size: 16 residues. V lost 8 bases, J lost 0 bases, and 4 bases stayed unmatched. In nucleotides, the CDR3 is TGTGCCAGTCGGACTAGCGGGATGTCGAACACCGGGGAGCTGTTTTTT. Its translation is CASRTSGMSNTGELFF.

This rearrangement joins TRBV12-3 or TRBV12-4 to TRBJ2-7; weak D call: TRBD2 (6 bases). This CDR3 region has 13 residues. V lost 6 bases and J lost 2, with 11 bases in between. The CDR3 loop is CASSRSGTYEQYF. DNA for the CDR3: TGTGCCAGCAGCCGTAGCGGCACCTACGAGCAGTACTTC.

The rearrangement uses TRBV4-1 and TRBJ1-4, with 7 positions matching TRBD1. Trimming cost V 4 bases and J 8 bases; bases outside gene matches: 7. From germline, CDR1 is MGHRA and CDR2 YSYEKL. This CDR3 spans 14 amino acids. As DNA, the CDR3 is TGCGCCAGCAGCCTCGTGGACAGGTTCGAAAAACTGTTTTTT. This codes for CASSLVDRFEKLFF.

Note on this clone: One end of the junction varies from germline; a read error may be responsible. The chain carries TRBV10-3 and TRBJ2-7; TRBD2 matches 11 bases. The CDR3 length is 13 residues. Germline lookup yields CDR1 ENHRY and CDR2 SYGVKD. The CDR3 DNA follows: TGTGCCATCAGTGAGCAGCTAGCGGGAGGTCCTAACTTC. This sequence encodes CAISEQLAGGPNF.

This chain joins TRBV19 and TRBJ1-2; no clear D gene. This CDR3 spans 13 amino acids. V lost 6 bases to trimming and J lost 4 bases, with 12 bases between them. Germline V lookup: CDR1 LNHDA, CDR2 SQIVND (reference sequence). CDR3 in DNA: TGTGCCAGTAGAGAGGGAGGAGGCTATGGCTACACCTTC. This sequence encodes CASREGGGYGYTF.

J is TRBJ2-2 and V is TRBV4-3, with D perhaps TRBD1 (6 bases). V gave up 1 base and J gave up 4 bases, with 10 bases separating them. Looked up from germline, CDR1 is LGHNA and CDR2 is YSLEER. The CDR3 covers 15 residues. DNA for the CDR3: TGCGCCAGCAGCCAAGGGACAGTCAGCACCGGGGAGCTGTTTTTT. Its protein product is CASSQGTVSTGELFF.

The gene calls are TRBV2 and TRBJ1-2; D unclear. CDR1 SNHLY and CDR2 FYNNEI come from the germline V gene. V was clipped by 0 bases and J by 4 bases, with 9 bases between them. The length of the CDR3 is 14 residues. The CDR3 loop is CASSEAGRSYGYTF. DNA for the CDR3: TGTGCCAGCAGTGAAGCCGGCAGGTCCTATGGCTACACCTTC. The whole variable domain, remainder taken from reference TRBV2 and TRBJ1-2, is EPEVTQTPSHQVTQMGQEVILRCVPISNHLYFYWYRQILGQKVEFLVSFYNNEISEKSEIFDDQFSVERPDGSNFTLKIRSTKLEDSAMYFCASSEAGRSYGYTFGSGTRLTVV.